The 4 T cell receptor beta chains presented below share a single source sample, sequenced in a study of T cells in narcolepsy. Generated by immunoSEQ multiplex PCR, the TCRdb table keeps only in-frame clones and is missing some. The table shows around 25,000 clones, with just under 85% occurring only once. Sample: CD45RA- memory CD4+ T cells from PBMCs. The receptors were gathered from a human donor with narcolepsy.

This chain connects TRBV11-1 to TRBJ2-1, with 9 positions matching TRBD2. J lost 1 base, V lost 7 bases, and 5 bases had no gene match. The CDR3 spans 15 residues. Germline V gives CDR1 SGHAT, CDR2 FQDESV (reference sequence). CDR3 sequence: CASTLAGQSYNEQFF. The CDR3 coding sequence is TGTGCCAGCACCCTAGCGGGGCAATCCTACAATGAGCAGTTCTTC. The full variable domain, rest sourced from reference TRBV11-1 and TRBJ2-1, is EAEVAQSPRYKITEKSQAVAFWCDPISGHATLYWYRQILGQGPELLVQFQDESVVDDSQLPKDRFSAERLKGVDSTLKIQPAELGDSAMYLCASTLAGQSYNEQFFGPGTRLTVL.

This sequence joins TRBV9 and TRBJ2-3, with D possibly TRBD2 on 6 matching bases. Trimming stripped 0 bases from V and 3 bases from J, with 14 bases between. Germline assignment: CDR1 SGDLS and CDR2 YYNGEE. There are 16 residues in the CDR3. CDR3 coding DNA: TGTGCCAGCAGCGTAGCGACGGGAGTGGGAACAGATACGCAGTATTTT. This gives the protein CASSVATGVGTDTQYF.

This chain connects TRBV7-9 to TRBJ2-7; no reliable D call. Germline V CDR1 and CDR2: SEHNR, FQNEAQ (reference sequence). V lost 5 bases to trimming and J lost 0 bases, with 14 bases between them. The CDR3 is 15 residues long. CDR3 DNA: TGTGCCAGCAGCCCACCGGTCCGGATCTCCTACGAGCAGTACTTC. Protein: CASSPPVRISYEQYF.

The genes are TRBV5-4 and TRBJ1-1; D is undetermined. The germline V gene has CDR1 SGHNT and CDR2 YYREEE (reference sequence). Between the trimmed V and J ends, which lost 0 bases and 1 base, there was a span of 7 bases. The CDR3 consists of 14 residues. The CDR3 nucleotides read TGTGCCAGCAGCTTGGGACTAGAGAACACTGAAGCTTTCTTT. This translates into CASSLGLENTEAFF. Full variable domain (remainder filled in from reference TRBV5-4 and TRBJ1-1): ETGVTQSPTHLIKTRGQQVTLRCSSQSGHNTVSWYQQALGQGPQFIFQYYREEENGRGNFPPRFSGLQFPNYSSELNVNALELDDSALYLCASSLGLENTEAFFGQGTRLTVV.